Listed here is a single T cell receptor (beta chain). This table comes from immunoSEQ multiplex PCR, and its TCRdb copy is limited to in-frame clones, with some not included. Of approximately 100,000 clones listed, under 70% are singletons. V was pared by 5 bases and J by 6 bases, with 14 bases of the junction left unmatched. The CDR3 covers 16 residues. CDR1 and CDR2 (germline): SGHTA, FQGNSA. These data originate in a study of cytotoxic CD8 clonotypes in ibrutinib-treated CLL. The rearrangement joins TRBV7-2 to TRBJ1-2; TRBD1 matches 8 bases. The receptor was derived from a human donor with chronic lymphocytic leukemia. The source material was PBMCs, sampled after 24 months of ibrutinib treatment. Here the CDR3 reads CASSPQTGTGLHGYTF. CDR3 sequence (DNA): TGTGCCAGCAGCCCACAAACCGGGACAGGCCTACATGGCTACACCTTC.